This entry lists 8 T cell receptor beta chains sequenced from one sample in a study of neurological immune-mediated disorders. TCRdb processed the 5' RACE reads anew with MiXCR; each CDR3 protein has one entry. Of fewer than 50,000 distinct CDR3 sequences in the sample, about 12% were seen once. Specified time point: longitudinal time-point 3. The sample taken for sequencing was PBMCs. These receptors all stem from a male donor with HTLV-1-associated myelopathy (HAM/TSP).

This clonotype has at least ten counts. The chain has TRBV6-6 and TRBJ1-1; D remains unclear. This CDR3 contains 12 residues. Germline CDR1 MNHNY, CDR2 SVGAGI (reference sequence). V was cut by 4 bases and J by 11 bases, with 14 bases left in between. The CDR3, as DNA: TGTGCCAGCAGTTCGGTCCGCTCAGAGGCTTTCTTT. This codes for CASSSVRSEAFF.

This clonotype was seen many times. The chain has TRBV11-1 and TRBJ1-1; D ambiguous. This CDR3 spans 15 amino acids. The V gene lost 6 bases and the J gene lost 2 bases, with 16 bases spanning the gap. Per the germline V gene, CDR1 is SGHAT and CDR2 is FQDESV (reference sequence). The CDR3 reads CASRPLATVNTEAFF. The CDR3 nucleotides are TGTGCCAGCAGACCCCTCGCTACGGTTAACACTGAAGCTTTCTTT.

This clonotype occurred many times. Its ends do not fully match the called genes, so a read error is possible. J is TRBJ2-6 and V is TRBV7-7; D not certain. Per germline, CDR1 SSHAT and CDR2 FNYEAQ (reference sequence). The CDR3 runs 15 residues. The CDR3 nucleotides are TGTGCTAGCAGCTTAGGAGACTCTGGGGCCAACGTCCTGACTTTC. Amino acid sequence: CASSLGDSGANVLTF.

At least ten counts were recorded for this clonotype. V usage is TRBV12-3 or TRBV12-4 and J usage is TRBJ1-5; D might be TRBD1 (5 bases). The CDR3 spans 12 residues. The V end was cut by 3 bases, the J end by 7 bases, with 7 bases between. The CDR3 reads CASSLRDQPQHF. CDR3 in DNA: TGTGCCAGCAGTTTGAGGGACCAGCCCCAGCATTTT.

This clonotype occurred many times. The rearrangement joins TRBV4-3 to TRBJ1-2; D gene unclear. V was shortened by 0 bases and J by 0 bases, with 11 bases between the two germline ends. This CDR3 has 16 residues. Germline-derived CDR1 and CDR2 are LGHNA and YSLEER. Written as DNA, the CDR3 is TGCGCCAGCAGCCAAGAAGTGGGTAGGGCTAACTATGGCTACACCTTC. Residues: CASSQEVGRANYGYTF.

This clonotype counts as medium-sized. The J gene is TRBJ1-2, the V gene TRBV15; D is perhaps TRBD1 (5 bases). Trimming stripped 0 bases from V and 6 bases from J, with 8 bases between. Germline values: CDR1 LNHNV, CDR2 YYDKDF (reference sequence). The CDR3 length is 13 residues. CDR3 in amino acids: CATSRDLGDGYTF. The CDR3 bases are TGTGCCACCAGCAGAGATCTGGGGGATGGCTACACCTTC.

This clonotype was seen at least ten times. The chain carries TRBV20-1 and TRBJ2-5, with D unresolved. CDR1 DFQATT and CDR2 SNEGSKA come from the germline V gene (reference sequence). This CDR3 region has 10 residues. V dropped 3 bases and J dropped 5 bases, with 4 bases sitting between them. This chain's CDR3 is CSASKETQYF. CDR3 DNA sequence: TGCAGTGCTAGCAAGGAGACCCAGTACTTC.

The table lists this clonotype with many counts. V gene TRBV7-9 combines with J gene TRBJ1-1; a possible D gene is TRBD1 (5 bases). This CDR3 has 13 amino acids. Germline-derived CDR1 and CDR2 are SEHNR and FQNEAQ (reference sequence). Trimming took 4 bases from V and 0 from J, leaving 6 bases between them. The CDR3 region is CASSSQVNTEAFF. In nucleotides, the CDR3 is TGTGCCAGCAGCTCACAGGTGAACACTGAAGCTTTCTTT.